These T cell receptor beta chains were read from a single sample in a study of cytomegalovirus exposure and HLA in healthy donors. Profiled with immunoSEQ multiplex PCR; TCRdb holds only in-frame clones, not every one. The data show 160,000 or so clones, with 70% seen just once and 4% to 5% held by the top ten. The sequencing sample was made of PBMCs. Receptors were obtained from a man between 18 and 35 years old in good health and CMV-seropositive. The CDR3 runs from the conserved cysteine through the conserved F or W. The D gene is left open where the match is weak. Rows give clone size only sometimes, using once, few, many, or a class for an expanded clone.

TRBJ1-5 | NA | TRBV30 | NA | CAWSVGRANQPQHF | TGTGCCTGGAGTGTCGGGCGGGCCAATCAGCCCCAGCATTTT
TRBJ1-1 | NA | TRBV7-9 | TRBD1 | CASSWDRVNTEAFF | TGTGCCAGCAGCTGGGACAGGGTAAACACTGAAGCTTTCTTT
TRBJ2-2 | NA | TRBV11-3 | TRBD2 | CASSLDRSSGRDTGELFF | TGTGCCAGCAGCTTAGACCGCTCTAGCGGGAGGGACACCGGGGAGCTGTTTTTT
TRBJ1-2 | NA | TRBV28 | TRBD1 | CASSSGQSYGYTF | TGTGCCAGCAGTTCGGGACAGTCTTATGGCTACACCTTC
TRBJ1-2 | NA | TRBV5-6 | NA | CASSKDREVYGYTF | TGTGCCAGCAGTAAAGACCGGGAAGTCTATGGCTACACCTTC
TRBJ1-2 | NA | TRBV5-1 | NA | CASSMYLADYGYTF | TGCGCCAGCAGTATGTATCTCGCGGACTATGGCTACACCTTC
TRBJ2-1 | NA | TRBV7-2 | TRBD2 | CASSVSGGGEQFF | TGTGCCAGCAGCGTGAGCGGGGGAGGTGAGCAGTTCTTC
TRBJ1-6 | few | TRBV4-1 | NA | CASSQGAGTLNSPLHF | TGCGCCAGCAGCCAAGGGGCAGGAACGCTTAATTCACCCCTCCACTTT
TRBJ2-3 | few | TRBV5-1 | NA | CASSVDDFSTDTQYF | TGCGCCAGTTCTGTTGACGACTTTTCCACAGATACGCAGTATTTT
TRBJ2-3 | NA | TRBV7-6 | TRBD2 | CASSFPLRREGGDTQYF | TGTGCCAGCAGCTTTCCTCTGAGGCGGGAGGGAGGAGATACGCAGTATTTT
TRBJ1-1 | NA | TRBV11-2 | TRBD1 | CASSPYGGGFTEAFF | TGTGCCAGCAGCCCTTACGGAGGGGGCTTTACTGAAGCTTTCTTT
TRBJ1-1 | once | TRBV29-1 | NA | CSAPPAGARNTEAFF | TGCAGCGCCCCCCCGGCGGGGGCGAGGAATACTGAAGCTTTCTTT
TRBJ2-5 | NA | TRBV18 | NA | CASSPPRKTQYF | TGTGCCAGCTCACCACCGCGGAAGACCCAGTACTTC
TRBJ1-2 | NA | TRBV15 | NA | CATSRGAVEYGYTF | TGTGCCACCAGCAGAGGGGCAGTCGAATACGGCTACACCTTC
TRBJ1-1 | few | TRBV11-2 | NA | CASSRGGRSEAFF | TGTGCCAGCAGCCGCGGGGGACGATCTGAAGCTTTCTTT
TRBJ1-2 | NA | TRBV11-2 | NA | CASSLVGAGYTF | TGTGCCAGCAGCTTAGTAGGGGCTGGCTACACCTTC
TRBJ2-1 | NA | TRBV29-1 | TRBD2 | CSVLRAGGAYNEQFF | TGCAGCGTTCTTCGAGCGGGAGGCGCCTACAATGAGCAGTTCTTC
TRBJ1-4 | few | TRBV11-2 | NA | CASSPRQVMGEKLFF | TGTGCCAGCAGCCCCCGACAGGTCATGGGTGAAAAACTGTTTTTT
TRBJ1-4 | many | TRBV7-9 | TRBD1 | CASSSSRQGLNEKLFF | TGTGCCAGCAGCTCATCCCGACAGGGGCTTAATGAAAAACTGTTTTTT
TRBJ2-1 | NA | TRBV19 | TRBD2 | CASTQTSGSYNEQFF | TGTGCCAGTACCCAAACTAGCGGGTCCTACAATGAGCAGTTCTTC
TRBJ2-3 | NA | TRBV5-6 | TRBD2 | CASSTRLAERLTDTQYF | TGTGCCAGCAGCACCCGACTAGCGGAACGTCTCACAGATACGCAGTATTTT
TRBJ1-2 | NA | TRBV18 | NA | CASSPYEGVAGYTF | TGTGCCAGCTCACCATACGAGGGGGTGGCTGGCTACACCTTC
TRBJ2-2 | NA | TRBV10-2 | TRBD2 | CASSESGLARELFF | TGCGCCAGCAGTGAGTCGGGACTAGCCCGGGAGCTGTTTTTT
TRBJ1-6 | NA | TRBV19 | NA | CASNEGEGSPLHF | TGTGCCAGTAACGAGGGGGAAGGTTCACCCCTCCACTTT
TRBJ2-3 | NA | TRBV30 | TRBD2 | CAWRLAGAVDTQYF | TGTGCCTGGAGACTAGCGGGAGCGGTAGATACGCAGTATTTT
TRBJ2-1 | NA | TRBV19 | NA | CASSSGVNNEQFF | TGTGCCAGTAGTTCAGGGGTCAACAATGAGCAGTTCTTC
TRBJ1-1 | few | TRBV6-6 | TRBD1 | CAAQGASVNTEAFF | TGTGCCGCACAGGGGGCCTCGGTGAACACTGAAGCTTTCTTT
TRBJ2-5 | NA | TRBV7-3 | TRBD2 | CASSLTAGVQETQYF | TGTGCCAGCAGCTTAACGGCGGGGGTCCAAGAGACCCAGTACTTC
TRBJ1-4 | few | TRBV5-1 | NA | CASSLVGGEKLFF | TGCGCCAGCAGCTTGGTTGGGGGCGAAAAACTGTTTTTT
TRBJ1-2 | NA | TRBV5-1 | TRBD1 | CASSRDRLEYGYTF | TGCGCCAGCAGCCGGGACAGGTTGGAGTATGGCTACACCTTC
TRBJ2-1 | NA | TRBV11-2 | TRBD1 | CASRGLNRGNEQFF | TGTGCCAGCAGGGGGCTAAACAGGGGCAATGAGCAGTTCTTC
TRBJ1-6 | NA | TRBV5-1 | TRBD1 | CASSLRHRGPNSPLHF | TGCGCCAGCAGCTTGAGACACAGGGGGCCTAATTCACCCCTCCACTTT
TRBJ1-2 | once | TRBV5-6 | NA | CASSLKGGEYGYTF | TGTGCCAGCAGCTTGAAAGGCGGGGAGTATGGCTACACCTTC
TRBJ1-4 | once | TRBV6-1 | TRBD1 | CASSGGQGIEKLFF | TGTGCCAGCAGTGGGGGACAGGGGATTGAAAAACTGTTTTTT
TRBJ2-1 | NA | TRBV30 | TRBD2 | CAWSKSGIEVYNEQFF | TGTGCCTGGAGTAAAAGCGGGATAGAGGTCTACAATGAGCAGTTCTTC
TRBJ2-2 | few | TRBV28 | TRBD2 | CASSTTSGTNTGELFF | TGTGCCAGCAGTACGACTAGCGGGACGAACACCGGGGAGCTGTTTTTT
TRBJ1-2 | NA | TRBV7-8 | NA | CASSLGQIYGYTF | TGTGCCAGCAGCTTAGGACAAATATACGGCTACACCTTC
TRBJ2-5 | NA | TRBV6-5 | TRBD1 | CASSYSRTGGGETQYF | TGTGCCAGCAGTTACTCGAGGACAGGGGGCGGTGAGACCCAGTACTTC
TRBJ1-6 | few | TRBV19 | NA | CASRVPGLSSNSPLHF | TGTGCCAGTAGGGTCCCAGGCTTATCATCAAATTCACCCCTCCACTTT
TRBJ2-3 | few | TRBV19 | TRBD1 | CASRHRQGTDTQYF | TGTGCCAGTAGGCACCGACAGGGAACAGATACGCAGTATTTT
TRBJ2-1 | NA | TRBV6-1 | TRBD1 | CASSDQTGLEQFF | TGTGCCAGCAGTGACCAGACAGGGTTGGAGCAGTTCTTC
TRBJ1-2 | NA | TRBV6-1 | NA | CASSEEVQNYGYTF | TGTGCCAGCAGTGAGGAGGTACAAAACTATGGCTACACCTTC
TRBJ1-1 | NA | TRBV7-6 | NA | CASSSQRNTEAFF | TGTGCCAGCAGCTCCCAGCGGAACACTGAAGCTTTCTTT
TRBJ1-5 | NA | TRBV19 | TRBD1 | CASSPSTGGSDQPQHF | TGTGCCAGTAGTCCGTCGACAGGGGGAAGCGATCAGCCCCAGCATTTT
TRBJ1-2 | NA | TRBV6-6 | NA | CASSPAISREDYGYTF | TGTGCCAGCAGTCCCGCAATATCCAGGGAGGACTATGGCTACACCTTC
TRBJ2-1 | NA | TRBV5-6 | TRBD2 | CASSLRPLWAGDDEQFF | TGTGCCAGCAGCTTGCGTCCGCTATGGGCGGGAGACGACGAGCAGTTCTTC
TRBJ1-1 | NA | TRBV5-6 | TRBD1 | CASSLYRGTEAFF | TGTGCCAGCAGCTTGTACAGGGGGACTGAAGCTTTCTTT
TRBJ1-1 | NA | TRBV4-1 | TRBD1 | CASSQSGTVMNTEAFF | TGCGCCAGCAGCCAATCCGGGACAGTCATGAACACTGAAGCTTTCTTT
TRBJ2-2 | NA | TRBV5-4 | NA | CASSLSTGRAGELFF | TGTGCCAGCAGCTTGAGCACAGGGCGGGCCGGGGAGCTGTTTTTT
TRBJ2-2 | NA | TRBV6-5 | NA | CASSHKTPPGELFF | TGTGCCAGCAGCCATAAGACTCCTCCCGGGGAGCTGTTTTTT
TRBJ2-1 | once | TRBV7-2 | NA | CASSSQGLPNNEQFF | TGTGCCAGCAGTTCTCAGGGCTTACCTAACAATGAGCAGTTCTTC
TRBJ1-2 | NA | TRBV6-1 | TRBD1 | CASSLDRGDYGYTF | TGTGCCAGCAGTCTCGACAGGGGGGACTATGGCTACACCTTC
TRBJ2-1 | NA | TRBV6-1 | TRBD2 | CASILSGRRHEQFF | TGTGCCAGCATTTTGAGCGGGAGGAGACATGAGCAGTTCTTC